This T cell receptor (beta chain) was found in a study of T cell responses to AZD1222 COVID-19 vaccine. A note on this clone: Its cognate antigen is unknown.

Assay used: immunoSEQ multiplex PCR; TCRdb lists only in-frame clones, some missing. The data hold around 150,000 clones, with around 90% observed a single time. The germline V and J ends were trimmed by 4 bases and 2 bases, with 11 bases remaining between them. CDR3 length equals 14 residues. Per the germline V gene, CDR1 is SNHLY and CDR2 is FYNNEI. General study results and limits: Sampled repertoires all dated from after the peak T cell response. Nearly half of unique spike-specific TCRs reportedly avoided B.1.351 and B.1.1.7 mutated regions.

V gene TRBV2 combines with J gene TRBJ1-2; D uncertain. The sequences come from peripheral blood, collected 28 days after the second AZD1222 dose. The sequence was obtained from an adult who received the AZD1222 COVID-19 vaccine. CDR3 loop: CASSAETENYGYTF. CDR3 coding DNA: TGTGCCAGCAGTGCTGAGACGGAGAACTATGGCTACACCTTC. The full variable domain, its missing parts supplied by reference TRBV2 and TRBJ1-2, is EPEVTQTPSHQVTQMGQEVILRCVPISNHLYFYWYRQILGQKVEFLVSFYNNEISEKSEIFDDQFSVERPDGSNFTLKIRSTKLEDSAMYFCASSAETENYGYTFGSGTRLTVV.